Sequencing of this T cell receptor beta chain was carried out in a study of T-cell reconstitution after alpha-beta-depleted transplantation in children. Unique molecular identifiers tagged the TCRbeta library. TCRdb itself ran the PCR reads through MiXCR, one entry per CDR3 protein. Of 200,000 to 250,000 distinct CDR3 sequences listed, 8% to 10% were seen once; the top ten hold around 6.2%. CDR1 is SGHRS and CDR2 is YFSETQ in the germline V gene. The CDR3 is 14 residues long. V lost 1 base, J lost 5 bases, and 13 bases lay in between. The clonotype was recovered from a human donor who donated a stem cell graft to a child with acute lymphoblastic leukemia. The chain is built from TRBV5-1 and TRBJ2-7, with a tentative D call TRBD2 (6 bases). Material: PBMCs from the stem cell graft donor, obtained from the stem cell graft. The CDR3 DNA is TGCGCCAGCAGCTTGTTTTCAGGAGGGGACGAGCAGTACTTC. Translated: CASSLFSGGDEQYF.